This T cell receptor beta chain was recorded in a study of T cells expressing NK-cell markers (dated by TCRdb to the early 2020s). At the level of the whole study: Three sorted T-cell subsets (CD3+CD56+NKG2C+, CD3+CD56+NKG2C- and CD3+CD56-NKG2C+) from several donors had their TCR beta-chain repertoires profiled. Among the eight sequenced donors, seven were HCMV-seropositive and one was HCMV-seronegative. The study sequenced eight donors, all healthy volunteers chosen at random: three men and five women. Libraries were sequenced as 2 x 150 bp reads on Illumina HiSeq 2000/2500, MiSeq or NextSeq. The paper as a whole reports these results and caveats: For five or six donors, the dominant CD3+CD56+NKG2C+ clonotypes were among the top 10 CD8+ clonotypes and accounted for about 1.0-8% of CD8+ T cells. Whether the expanded NKG2C-expressing T cell clones were specific for HCMV antigens was left unclear. Those dominant clonotypes were again the most abundant among CD3+CD56-NKG2C+ cells in a handful of donors, at about 28.3-60.1%.

TCRdb lists the instrument as Illumina HiSeq 2000. TCR beta cDNA libraries were made by 5'RACE template switching that added a universal primer site and unique molecular identifiers. cDNA synthesis was primed from the TCR beta constant segment and was followed by two successive PCR amplification steps. Regarding the original processing steps: MIGEC was used to demultiplex reads and group the reads by UMI, and MiTCR was used to assemble and quantify clonotypes. To exclude erroneous sequences, only TCR cDNA sequences supported by at least two reads were retained. The tcR package was used for downstream repertoire analysis, with clonotypes matched between fractions based on CDR3 nucleotide sequence plus V segment. Antigen specificity was annotated against VDJdb with VDJmatch, allowing one amino acid substitution in CDR3. TCRdb reprocessed the reads and lists each CDR3 protein sequence as a single entry, with no DNA. These V and J calls are TCRdb output, not the study's own analysis. The sample table gives a few hundred thousand distinct CDR3 sequences. Clones ranked in the top ten supply 1.4% of the sample.

From cysteine to phenylalanine, the CDR3 is 15 amino acids long. No DNA was logged. The germline V gene (reference sequence) sets CDR1 to SEHNR and CDR2 to FQNEAQ. Notes on this clonotype: The target of this receptor is not known.

HCMV serostatus was determined by detecting HCMV-specific IgG in serum with a commercial ELISA kit. Ficoll density gradient centrifugation was used to isolate peripheral blood mononuclear cells from blood. Sequencing was done on a sample of blood T cells: a sorted CD56 or NKG2C T cell subset, CD4+ or CD8+ T cells, or bulk PBMC T cells (not recorded which). The rearrangement combines TRBV7-9 with TRBJ2-7; there is no DNA to check the TCRdb D call of TRBD1. This sequence was found in a woman aged 45-65 years in good health. Donor details come from another sample of the same person, matched by shared clones. The CDR3 region: CASSSGTGGSYEQYF. Supplemented by the reference TRBV7-9 and TRBJ2-7 proteins around the CDR3, the complete variable domain is DTGVSQNPRHKITKRGQNVTFRCDPISEHNRLYWYRQTLGQGPEFLTYFQNEAQLEKSRLLSDRFSAERPKGSFSTLEIQRTEQGDSAMYLCASSSGTGGSYEQYFGPGTRLTVT.